These 15 T cell receptor beta chains share one sample of origin, sequenced in a study of regulatory T cells in long-lasting Graves disease. Construction of TCR beta libraries relied on iRepertoire HTBI primers and on Arm-PCR targeting CDR3 regions. Each CDR3 protein gets one entry after TCRdb re-called the multiplex PCR reads with MiXCR. The top ten clones hold 6.5% to 9% of a sample with around 460,000 distinct CDR3 sequences, 20% to 25% of them seen once. Time point denoted: persistent/refractory GD, antithyroid drugs over 5 years with positive TRAb. The TCR library was made from RNA extracted from PBMCs. Sequenced here: peripheral blood mononuclear cells (PBMCs), sampled when the disease was refractory, from a patient treated with antithyroid drugs. The receptors were sampled from a female donor with Graves disease.

This clonotype was detected ten times or more. The V gene is TRBV7-9, the J gene TRBJ1-1, with D unresolved. Trimming left V 1 base short and J 4 bases short, with 10 bases between. Germline V gene data show CDR1 as SEHNR and CDR2 as FQNEAQ (reference sequence). The CDR3 covers 14 residues. CDR3 residues: CASSLDRFGTEAFF. Written as DNA, the CDR3 is TGTGCCAGCAGCTTAGACAGATTCGGCACTGAAGCTTTCTTT.

The chain employs TRBV19 and TRBJ1-5; maybe TRBD1 (5 bases). Trimming shortened V by 6 bases and J by 3 bases, and 9 bases separated the two germline ends. Germline V CDR1 and CDR2: LNHDA, SQIVND (reference sequence). The CDR3 is made up of 13 amino acids. Here the CDR3 reads CASSRQFNQPQHF. In nucleotides, the CDR3 is TGTGCCAGTAGCCGACAGTTCAATCAGCCCCAGCATTTT.

This clonotype was counted at least ten times. This chain links TRBV11-2 with TRBJ2-7, with TRBD1 as a possible D gene (5 bases). Germline CDR1 SGHAT, CDR2 FQNNGV. The V gene lost 5 bases and the J gene lost 4 bases, with 24 bases spanning the gap. The CDR3 consists of 17 residues. CDR3 sequence (DNA): TGTGCCAGCAGCCCTTCCGACAGACAGATTCGGGTTTACGAGCAGTACTTC. It specifies CASSPSDRQIRVYEQYF. The variable domain in full, completed from reference TRBV11-2 and TRBJ2-7, reads EAGVAQSPRYKIIEKRQSVAFWCNPISGHATLYWYQQILGQGPKLLIQFQNNGVVDDSQLPKDRFSAERLKGVDSTLKIQPAKLEDSAVYLCASSPSDRQIRVYEQYFGPGTRLTVT.

This clonotype came up many times. The J gene is TRBJ1-2, the V gene TRBV10-3; 9 bases agree with TRBD1. The CDR3 extends over 14 amino acids. Germline V gene lookup returns CDR1 ENHRY and CDR2 SYGVKD. After removal of 5 bases from V and 5 bases from J, the junction contained 6 bases not matched to a gene. CDR3 DNA: TGTGCCATCAGTTTTGACAGGGGGAATTATGGCTACACCTTC. Translation: CAISFDRGNYGYTF.

Comments on this clonotype: A much larger clone is a single base away; this may be a read error. The chain links TRBV11-2 to TRBJ1-6, with TRBD1 as a possible D gene (5 bases). In germline, CDR1 is SGHAT, CDR2 FQNNGV. The CDR3 totals 13 residues. The CDR3 sequence: CAGSRFDSSPLHF. Here the CDR3 DNA reads TGTGCCGGCAGCCGATTCGACAGTTCACCCCTCCACTTT.

This rearrangement joins TRBV29-1 to TRBJ1-2; D is perhaps TRBD1 (5 bases). The CDR3 is 16 residues long. Trimming removed 2 bases at V and 0 bases at J, with 16 bases between. The V gene's germline CDR1 is SQVTM and CDR2 ANQGSEA. The CDR3 coding sequence is TGCAGCGTTGAAAGAGGCCAGGGAGGACCTAACTATGGCTACACCTTC. Protein product: CSVERGQGGPNYGYTF.

This clonotype was seen at least ten times. The V and J genes are TRBV6-5 and TRBJ2-7, with 10 positions matching TRBD2. CDR3 length: 18 residues. J gave up 0 bases and V 4 bases, and 12 bases lay outside the gene matches. Germline CDR1 reads MNHEY; CDR2 reads SVGAGI. The CDR3 nucleotides read TGTGCCAGCAGTTCCGGACTAGCGGAACCATCGAGCTCCTACGAGCAGTACTTC. Amino acid sequence: CASSSGLAEPSSSYEQYF.

A single count supports this clonotype. The chain carries TRBV28 and TRBJ2-3; the match to TRBD1 covers 9 bases. The CDR3 runs 15 residues. The V gene's germline CDR1 is MDHEN and CDR2 SYDVKM. V shed 6 bases, J shed 3 bases, and the junction held 7 bases outside the gene matches. CDR3 region: CASSHRGRGTDTQYF. The CDR3 bases are TGTGCCAGCAGCCACAGGGGGCGCGGGACAGATACGCAGTATTTT.

The chain carries TRBV3-1 and TRBJ2-2; D may correspond to TRBD1 or TRBD2 (6 bases each). Germline CDR1 is LGHDT and CDR2 is YNNKEL (reference sequence). The V end was cut by 4 bases, the J end by 4 bases, with 16 bases between. CDR3 length: 16 amino acids. CDR3 sequence reads: CASSRIVGGGTGELFF. In DNA form, the CDR3 reads TGTGCCAGCAGCCGTATAGTCGGGGGCGGCACCGGGGAGCTGTTTTTT.

This clonotype was seen at least ten times. This sequence joins TRBV2 and TRBJ2-5, with unresolved D. The CDR3 is 13 amino acids. In germline, CDR1 is SNHLY, CDR2 FYNNEI. V was pared by 0 bases and J by 3 bases, with 5 bases between. The CDR3 region has the DNA TGTGCCAGCAGTGAAGCGCCGGAAGAGACCCAGTACTTC. Amino acids: CASSEAPEETQYF.

This clonotype was observed a single time. The rearrangement uses TRBV7-9 and TRBJ2-1; 11 bases are shared with TRBD2. Germline V gene sequence: CDR1 SEHNR, CDR2 FQNEAQ (reference sequence). V lost 5 bases to trimming and J lost 5 bases; unmatched junction nucleotides: 11. The CDR3 is made up of 17 amino acids. As DNA, the CDR3 is TGTGCCAGCAGCCCAATCCGCGGGACTAGCGGAAACAATGAGCAGTTCTTC. Its protein is CASSPIRGTSGNNEQFF.

This clonotype was observed at least ten times. The V gene is TRBV24-1, the J gene TRBJ2-5; D perhaps matches TRBD1 (6 bases). The germline V gene encodes CDR1 KGHDR and CDR2 SFDVKD. Trimming took off 3 bases at V and 0 bases at J, with 10 bases between the two ends. This CDR3 region has 15 residues. This CDR3 reads CATSDTGWYQETQYF. The CDR3, as DNA: TGTGCCACCAGTGATACAGGGTGGTACCAAGAGACCCAGTACTTC.

The chain links TRBV5-1 to TRBJ2-2; a possible D gene is TRBD2 (5 bases). V gave up 4 bases and J gave up 3 bases, with 13 bases separating them. CDR1 SGHRS and CDR2 YFSETQ come from the germline V gene. This CDR3 is 15 amino acids long. This CDR3 is CASSPPAGDTGELFF. In DNA form, the CDR3 reads TGCGCCAGCAGCCCCCCCGCCGGGGACACCGGGGAGCTGTTTTTT.

This clonotype was recorded many times. The chain employs TRBV12-3 or TRBV12-4 and TRBJ2-6; the D gene is possibly TRBD2 (7 bases). The germline V and J ends were trimmed by 8 bases and 2 bases, with 22 bases remaining between them. This CDR3 contains 18 residues. CDR3 sequence (DNA): TGTGCCAGCCGTCTTACCGGGGGGCTCATTACTGGGGCCAACGTCCTGACTTTC. Protein product: CASRLTGGLITGANVLTF.

This clonotype appeared a few times. The chain is built from TRBV12-3 or TRBV12-4 and TRBJ1-3, with 9 bases matching TRBD1. The length of the CDR3 is 17 residues. The V segment lost 3 bases and the J segment 8 bases; nucleotides outside the gene matches: 14. CDR3 sequence: CASSFPGTGTSRDTIYF. The CDR3 nucleotides are TGTGCCAGCAGTTTCCCCGGGACAGGGACAAGTCGTGACACCATATATTTT.